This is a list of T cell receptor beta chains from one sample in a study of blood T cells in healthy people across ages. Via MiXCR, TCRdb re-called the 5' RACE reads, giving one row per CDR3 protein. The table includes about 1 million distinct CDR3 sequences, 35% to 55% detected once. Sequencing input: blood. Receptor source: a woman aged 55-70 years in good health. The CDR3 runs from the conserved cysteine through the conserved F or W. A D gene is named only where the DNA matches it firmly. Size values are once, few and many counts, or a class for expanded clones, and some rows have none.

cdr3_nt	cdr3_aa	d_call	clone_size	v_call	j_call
TGTGCCAGCAGCGAATCAGGGGTCCTTAAAACCGGGGAGCTGTTTTTT	CASSESGVLKTGELFF	.	.	TRBV12-3/TRBV12-4	TRBJ2-2
TGTGCCAGCATCCGCCGGGACAAATACAATGAGCAGTTCTTC	CASIRRDKYNEQFF	.	few	TRBV12-3/TRBV12-4	TRBJ2-1
TGTGCCAGCAGCCAGTTCGAGGGACACTATGGCTACACCTTC	CASSQFEGHYGYTF	.	.	TRBV4-2	TRBJ1-2
TGTGCCAGCAGTGAACATTCCCCCCTAGCGGGAGCCTACAATGAGCAGTTCTTC	CASSEHSPLAGAYNEQFF	TRBD2	.	TRBV2	TRBJ2-1
TGTGCCACCAGTCGGGGGACTAGCGGGACCAATGAGCAGTTCTTC	CATSRGTSGTNEQFF	TRBD2	.	TRBV24-1	TRBJ2-1
TGTGCCAGCAGTTCCACGCACGCCGGACTAGTCCAAAACATAACAGATACGCAGTATTTT	CASSSTHAGLVQNITDTQYF	TRBD2	once	TRBV6-2/TRBV6-3	TRBJ2-3
TGCAGTGCTAGAGGTGGGACAGGGGTCCGCAATGAGCAGTTCTTC	CSARGGTGVRNEQFF	TRBD1	.	TRBV20-1	TRBJ2-1
TGTGCCAGCACCGCACGGTCCGAGCAGTACTTC	CASTARSEQYF	.	.	TRBV6-1	TRBJ2-7
TGTGCCAGCAGCTTAGCACCCCGGCTAGCTCTTTTGGAGACCCAGTACTTC	CASSLAPRLALLETQYF	.	.	TRBV11-2	TRBJ2-5
TGTGCCAGCAGCTCCCCGGATGAGGGGGAGTCCTACAATGAGCAGTTCTTC	CASSSPDEGESYNEQFF	.	.	TRBV11-2	TRBJ2-1
TGTGCCAGCAGGTATCCAGGGTTCACTTACAATGAGCAGTTCTTC	CASRYPGFTYNEQFF	.	.	TRBV6-1	TRBJ2-1
TGTGCCAGCAGCTTAGCCTTAAGGAGAGGGGGAGAGACCCAGTACTTC	CASSLALRRGGETQYF	.	.	TRBV11-2	TRBJ2-5
TGTGCCAGCAGCTTCACTCGGGCGGAGGGTGATAATCAGCCCCAGCATTTT	CASSFTRAEGDNQPQHF	.	.	TRBV5-6	TRBJ1-5
TGTGCCAGCAGTGATATAGCGGGCACAATAGGACATGAGCAGTTCTTC	CASSDIAGTIGHEQFF	TRBD2	.	TRBV12-3/TRBV12-4	TRBJ2-1
TGTGCCAGCAGCTCGACTAGCGGGAGGGCCTCCGAGCAGTACTTC	CASSSTSGRASEQYF	TRBD2	.	TRBV7-8	TRBJ2-7
TGTGCCAGCGGCCAAGAACTAGGTAGCTCCTACGAGCAGTACTTC	CASGQELGSSYEQYF	.	.	TRBV3-1	TRBJ2-7
TGTGCCAGCAGCCAAAGGGGGGAAAACATTCAGTACTTC	CASSQRGENIQYF	.	.	TRBV3-1	TRBJ2-4
TGTGCCAGCAGCCAGCGGAGACACTATAATTCACCCCTCCACTTT	CASSQRRHYNSPLHF	.	.	TRBV3-1	TRBJ1-6
TGCAGTGCTAGCGGACGGAGCTCCTACGAGCAGTACTTC	CSASGRSSYEQYF	.	many	TRBV20-1	TRBJ2-7
TGTGCCAGCAGTTTATCCCTTGTGGACAGGCCGGGAGACTATGGCTACACCTTC	CASSLSLVDRPGDYGYTF	TRBD1	.	TRBV27	TRBJ1-2
TGCGCCAGCAGCTTGGATCCTCCGGGACAGGTTACCTACGAGCAGTACTTC	CASSLDPPGQVTYEQYF	TRBD1	.	TRBV5-1	TRBJ2-7
TGTGCCAGCAGCGTTTTTGGGTCAGATACGCAGTATTTT	CASSVFGSDTQYF	.	.	TRBV9	TRBJ2-3
TGTGCCAGCAGTTCGACAGGGGAGGTCGAAGCTTTCTTT	CASSSTGEVEAFF	TRBD1	.	TRBV6-6	TRBJ1-1
TGTGCCAGCAGCGTAGGTCAGAACTACGAGCAGTACTTC	CASSVGQNYEQYF	.	.	TRBV9	TRBJ2-7
TGCAGTGCTAGAGAACAAGCGGGAGGTCAAGAGACCCAGTACTTC	CSAREQAGGQETQYF	TRBD2	few	TRBV20-1	TRBJ2-5
TGTGCCAGCAGTTCCCCGGGACAACCTACGCAGTATTTT	CASSSPGQPTQYF	.	once	TRBV6-5	TRBJ2-3
TGCAGCGCGCTGACAGGGTCCAACGAGCAGTACTTC	CSALTGSNEQYF	TRBD1	.	TRBV29-1	TRBJ2-7
TGTGCCAGCAGCCGAGGAGTCCAAGGGTGGTACGAGCAGTACTTC	CASSRGVQGWYEQYF	.	.	TRBV3-1	TRBJ2-7
TGTGCCAGCAGCTTAAAGGCGGGAGAAGCCTACGAGCAGTACTTC	CASSLKAGEAYEQYF	TRBD2	.	TRBV7-9	TRBJ2-7
TGCAGTGCTAGAGATGCAGCGGCTAGCGGGCCTCAAGAGACCCAGTACTTC	CSARDAAASGPQETQYF	TRBD2	.	TRBV20-1	TRBJ2-5
TGTGCCAGCAGCCCCCTAAGAGCCCTCGTCAACGAGCAGTACTTC	CASSPLRALVNEQYF	.	.	TRBV7-9	TRBJ2-7
TGTGCCAGCAGCCCCCGGGACAAAGCTAACTATGGCTACACCTTC	CASSPRDKANYGYTF	.	once	TRBV3-1	TRBJ1-2
TGCAGCGTCAGGAAACCCGGGACAGGGGCTTCCGAGCAGTACTTC	CSVRKPGTGASEQYF	TRBD1	.	TRBV29-1	TRBJ2-7
TGTGCCAGCAGCCAAGGGACAGGTCAATGGAATGAGCAGTTCTTC	CASSQGTGQWNEQFF	TRBD1	.	TRBV7-9	TRBJ2-1
TGCAGTGCCCCTCGAACTAGCGCCATGGGAGAGCAGTACTTC	CSAPRTSAMGEQYF	TRBD2	few	TRBV20-1	TRBJ2-7
TGCAGTGCTAGAGACCGGGTAGGGAACACTGAAGCTTTCTTT	CSARDRVGNTEAFF	.	.	TRBV20-1	TRBJ1-1